The present entry profiles one T cell receptor beta chain with its context. V was trimmed by 4 bases and J by 5 bases, leaving 19 bases between them. The germline V gene has CDR1 SGHRS and CDR2 YFSETQ. The CDR3 is 16 residues long. This sample was taken from a study of T cell changes during pregnancy in multiple sclerosis. Only in-frame clones appear in the TCRdb table, and some are missing; sequencing was by immunoSEQ multiplex PCR. Of 85,000 to 100,000 clones listed, roughly 92% are singletons. This chain links TRBV5-1 with TRBJ2-1; D is perhaps TRBD2 (5 bases). This receptor was obtained from a female donor with multiple sclerosis, enrolled in a pregnancy study. Here the sequenced sample was peripheral blood, taken after pregnancy. The CDR3, as DNA: TGCGCCAGCAGCCTCTATCTAGCAGAGACTGACAATGAGCAGTTCTTC. Its protein product is CASSLYLAETDNEQFF.